The subject of this entry is one T cell receptor beta chain. The antigen remains unidentified. This entry comes from a study of T cell responses to AZD1222 COVID-19 vaccine. Whole-study findings and limits: After the peak T cell response, and only then, were repertoires sampled.

TCRdb's copy holds only in-frame clones and misses some; the assay was immunoSEQ multiplex PCR. The profile covers more than 60,000 clones, with 80% to 90% appearing a single time and about 1.3% taken by the ten largest. The sample consisted of peripheral blood, taken 28 days after the second AZD1222 dose. This TCR derives from an adult who received the AZD1222 COVID-19 vaccine.

Here the CDR3 DNA reads TGTGCCAGCAGAGGATCCGGGAACTACGAGCAGTACTTC. Translating gives CASRGSGNYEQYF. The rearrangement joins TRBV6-5 to TRBJ2-7; a weak D match, TRBD2 (5 bases). The CDR3 spans 13 residues. V lost 6 bases, J lost 3 bases, and 12 bases lay in between. Germline CDR1 MNHEY, CDR2 SVGAGI.